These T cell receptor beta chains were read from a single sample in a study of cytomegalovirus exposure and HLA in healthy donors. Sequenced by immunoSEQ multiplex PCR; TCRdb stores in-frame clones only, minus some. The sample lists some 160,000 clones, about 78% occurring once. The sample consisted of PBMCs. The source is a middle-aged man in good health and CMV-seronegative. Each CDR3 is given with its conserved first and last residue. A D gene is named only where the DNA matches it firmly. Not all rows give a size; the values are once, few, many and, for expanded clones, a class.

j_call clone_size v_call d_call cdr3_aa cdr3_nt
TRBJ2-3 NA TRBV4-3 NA CASSQVRTDTQYF TGCGCCAGCAGCCAAGTCCGGACAGATACGCAGTATTTT
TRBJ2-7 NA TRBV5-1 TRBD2 CASSLLTSGSTYEQYF TGCGCCAGCAGCTTACTGACTAGCGGGAGCACCTACGAGCAGTACTTC
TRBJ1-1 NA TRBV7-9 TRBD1 CASSPRGGQGRSEAFF TGTGCCAGCAGCCCGAGGGGGGGACAGGGGCGATCTGAAGCTTTCTTT
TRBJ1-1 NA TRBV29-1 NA CSVHTYRAATEAFF TGCAGCGTTCATACCTACAGGGCAGCCACTGAAGCTTTCTTT
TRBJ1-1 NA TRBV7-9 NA CASSLGPTEAFF TGTGCCAGCAGCTTGGGCCCCACTGAAGCTTTCTTT
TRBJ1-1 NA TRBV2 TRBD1 CASIVDRVPTEAFF TGTGCCAGCATTGTGGACAGGGTGCCCACTGAAGCTTTCTTT
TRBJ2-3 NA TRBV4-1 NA CASSPPGVADTQYF TGCGCCAGCAGCCCCCCGGGGGTAGCAGATACGCAGTATTTT
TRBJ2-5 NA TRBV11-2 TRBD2 CASSRGVGMPWETQYF TGTGCCAGCAGCCGGGGGGTGGGGATGCCCTGGGAGACCCAGTACTTC
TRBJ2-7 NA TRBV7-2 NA CASSLGRSTRDEQYF TGTGCCAGCAGCTTAGGACGGTCTACGCGGGACGAGCAGTACTTC
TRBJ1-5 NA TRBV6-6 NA CASRPGRGGFQPQHF TGTGCCAGCAGACCGGGACGCGGAGGGTTTCAGCCCCAGCATTTT
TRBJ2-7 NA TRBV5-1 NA CASSLAGISCEQYF TGCGCCAGCAGTCTCGCAGGGATTTCCTGCGAGCAGTACTTC
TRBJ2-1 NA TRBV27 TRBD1 CASSSTGTGKRYEQFF TGTGCCAGCAGCTCCACCGGGACAGGGAAAAGGTATGAGCAGTTCTTC
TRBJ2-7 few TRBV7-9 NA CASSLVAQGTYEQYF TGTGCCAGCAGCTTAGTAGCCCAGGGAACCTACGAGCAGTACTTC
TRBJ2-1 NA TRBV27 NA CASKSQTIYNEQFF TGTGCCAGCAAGTCACAGACCATCTACAATGAGCAGTTCTTC
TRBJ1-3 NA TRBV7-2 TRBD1 CASSFTGTASGNTIYF TGTGCCAGCAGCTTCACCGGGACAGCCTCTGGAAACACCATATATTTT
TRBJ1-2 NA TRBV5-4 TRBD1 CASKMGGGTGRQGYTF TGTGCCAGCAAAATGGGGGGCGGGACAGGGAGGCAAGGCTACACCTTC
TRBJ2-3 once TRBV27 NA CASSREHGLTDTQYF TGTGCCAGCAGCCGGGAACACGGGCTCACAGATACGCAGTATTTT
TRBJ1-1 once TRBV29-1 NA CSVGGVEAFF TGCAGCGTCGGAGGGGTTGAAGCTTTCTTT
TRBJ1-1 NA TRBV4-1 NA CASSPPDSQTEAFF TGCGCCAGCAGCCCGCCGGACAGTCAAACTGAAGCTTTCTTT
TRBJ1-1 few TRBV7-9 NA CASLYLLPGSRGGEAFF TGTGCCAGCCTCTATCTTTTACCGGGGTCTAGAGGGGGTGAAGCTTTCTTT
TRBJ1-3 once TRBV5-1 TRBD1 CASSLQGSIGNTIYF TGCGCCAGCAGCTTACAGGGGTCCATCGGGAACACCATATATTTT
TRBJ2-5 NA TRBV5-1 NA CASSDGDNVETQYF TGCGCCAGCAGCGACGGGGACAACGTGGAGACCCAGTACTTC
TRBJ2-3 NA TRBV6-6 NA CASSQQVPLVYF TGTGCCAGCAGTCAACAGGTGCCTTTAGTGTATTTT
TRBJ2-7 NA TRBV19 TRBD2 CASSMGGIATYEQYF TGTGCCTCCTCCATGGGGGGGATCGCGACCTACGAGCAGTACTTC
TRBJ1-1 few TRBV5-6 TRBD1 CASSLGSLQGVNTEAFF TGTGCCAGCAGCTTGGGGTCCTTACAGGGGGTTAACACTGAAGCTTTCTTT
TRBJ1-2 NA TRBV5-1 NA CASSSLTEDLNYGYTF TGCGCCAGCAGCTCCTTGACTGAAGACCTGAACTATGGCTACACCTTC
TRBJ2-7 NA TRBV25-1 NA CASSESGSLYEQYF TGTGCCAGCAGTGAATCCGGTTCACTCTACGAGCAGTACTTC
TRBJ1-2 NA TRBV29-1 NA CSVEDGGYGYTF TGCAGCGTTGAAGATGGAGGGTATGGCTACACCTTC
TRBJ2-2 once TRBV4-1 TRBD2 CASMAAGGRTGELFF TGCGCCAGCATGGCAGCGGGGGGCAGGACCGGGGAGCTGTTTTTT
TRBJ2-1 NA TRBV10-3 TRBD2 CAISKREGLLDEQFF TGTGCCATCAGCAAGCGGGAGGGGTTATTAGATGAGCAGTTCTTC
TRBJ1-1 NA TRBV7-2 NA CASSLGQNTEAFF TGTGCCAGCAGCCTCGGACAGAACACTGAAGCTTTCTTT
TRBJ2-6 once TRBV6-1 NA CASRTDSGANVLTF TGTGCCAGCAGGACAGACTCTGGGGCCAACGTCCTGACTTTC
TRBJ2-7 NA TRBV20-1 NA CSAPIGHEQYF TGCAGTGCTCCCATTGGCCACGAGCAGTACTTC
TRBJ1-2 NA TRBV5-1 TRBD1 CASSFQGDYGYTF TGCGCCAGCAGCTTTCAGGGGGACTATGGCTACACCTTC
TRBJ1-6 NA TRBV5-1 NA CASSLASDSPLHF TGCGCCAGCAGCTTGGCCTCGGATTCACCCCTCCACTTT
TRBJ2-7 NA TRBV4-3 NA CASSQARDYEQYF TGCGCCAGCAGCCAAGCCAGGGACTACGAGCAGTACTTC
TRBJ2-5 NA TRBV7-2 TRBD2 CASRPITSGGETQYF TGTGCCAGCAGACCGATAACTAGCGGGGGGGAGACCCAGTACTTC
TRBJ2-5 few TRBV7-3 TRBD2 CASSPGLAGAETQYF TGTGCCAGCAGCCCCGGACTAGCGGGAGCAGAGACCCAGTACTTC
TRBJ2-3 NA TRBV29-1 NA CSLAPGDGADTQYF TGCAGCCTTGCTCCAGGGGATGGCGCAGATACGCAGTATTTT
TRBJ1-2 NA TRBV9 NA CASSPPIGRSNYGYTF TGTGCCAGCAGCCCTCCAATTGGGCGATCCAACTATGGCTACACCTTC
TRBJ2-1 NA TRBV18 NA CASSRLEEQFF TGTGCCAGCTCGCGGTTGGAAGAGCAGTTCTTC
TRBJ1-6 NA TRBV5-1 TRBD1 CASSGRQGSSYNSPLHF TGCGCCAGCAGCGGAAGACAGGGGAGCTCCTATAATTCACCCCTCCACTTT
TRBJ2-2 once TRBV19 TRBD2 CASIKREGTGELFF TGTGCCAGTATAAAGCGGGAGGGGACCGGGGAGCTGTTTTTT
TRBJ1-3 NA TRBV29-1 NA CSVVLGSGNTIYF TGCAGCGTTGTGCTGGGCTCCGGAAACACCATATATTTT
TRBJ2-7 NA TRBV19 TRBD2 CASSIGVAGVYEQYF TGTGCCAGTAGTATAGGGGTAGCGGGAGTCTACGAGCAGTACTTC
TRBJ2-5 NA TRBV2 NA CASSDWGDQETQYF TGTGCCAGCAGTGACTGGGGGGACCAAGAGACCCAGTACTTC
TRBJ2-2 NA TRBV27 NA CASSLTPSQGRRTGELFF TGTGCCAGCAGTTTAACCCCGAGTCAGGGGAGAAGGACCGGGGAGCTGTTTTTT
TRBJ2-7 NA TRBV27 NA CASRGHGSYEQYF TGTGCCAGCAGGGGACACGGGTCCTACGAGCAGTACTTC